The 20 T cell receptor beta chains given below trace back to one sample, sequenced in a study of T-cell reconstitution after alpha-beta-depleted transplantation in children. The TCRbeta library was prepared with unique molecular identifiers. TCRdb independently ran MiXCR on the PCR reads; one entry per CDR3 protein. The sample contains 440,000 or so distinct CDR3 sequences, 43% of which appear only once. The sample here was PBMCs, taken before TCRalphabeta/CD19-depleted stem cell transplant. These receptors were collected from a girl aged 2 to 10 with aplastic anemia, due to receive a stem cell transplant.

This clonotype was detected a few times. V and J are TRBV24-1 and TRBJ1-1; 9 bases agree with TRBD1. The length of the CDR3 is 15 residues. The J segment lost 0 bases and the V segment lost 5 bases, leaving 3 bases of the junction unmatched. Germline assignment: CDR1 KGHDR and CDR2 SFDVKD. CDR3 loop: CATSGGTGMNTEAFF. The CDR3 region has the DNA TGTGCCACCAGTGGGGGGACAGGGATGAACACTGAAGCTTTCTTT.

In its sample, this clonotype was seen many times. For the CDR3, the DNA is TGTGCCAGCAGCGTCACACGGAACACTGAAGCTTTCTTT. Amino acid sequence: CASSVTRNTEAFF. This rearrangement joins TRBV7-2 to TRBJ1-1; no clear D. Trimming removed 5 bases from V and 1 base from J, with 8 bases in between. This CDR3 spans 13 amino acids. Germline V gene data show CDR1 as SGHTA and CDR2 as FQGNSA.

CDR3 region: CASSPEAGTSYEQYF. Written as DNA, the CDR3 is TGTGCCAGCTCACCGGAGGCCGGAACTTCCTACGAGCAGTACTTC. The chain combines TRBV18 with TRBJ2-7; tentative D call: TRBD2 (5 bases). The CDR3 extends over 15 amino acids. The V end was cut by 3 bases, the J end by 1 base, with 13 bases between. CDR1 and CDR2 from the germline V gene are KGHSH and LQKENI.

The chain employs TRBV15 and TRBJ2-7; D perhaps matches TRBD2 (5 bases). V was shortened by 1 base and J by 6 bases, with 7 bases between the two germline ends. This CDR3 is built from 12 residues. Germline V gene sequence: CDR1 LNHNV, CDR2 YYDKDF (reference sequence). In DNA, the CDR3 is TGTGCCACCAGCAGAGTCGGGGTCGAGCAGTACTTC. It codes for CATSRVGVEQYF.

This rearrangement joins TRBV3-1 to TRBJ1-5; unclear D gene. Germline lookup yields CDR1 LGHDT and CDR2 YNNKEL (reference sequence). The CDR3 spans 15 residues. The germline V and J ends were trimmed by 1 base and 1 base, with 8 bases remaining between them. CDR3: CASSQGIGSNQPQHF. CDR3 bases: TGTGCCAGCAGCCAAGGAATAGGGAGCAATCAGCCCCAGCATTTT.

The V call is TRBV4-2, the J call TRBJ2-3; D ambiguous. CDR1 is LGHNA, CDR2 YNFKEQ, per germline. V was cut by 0 bases and J by 6 bases, with 13 bases left in between. The CDR3 totals 15 residues. CDR3 loop: CASSQEVGVRDTQYF. The DNA for the CDR3 is TGTGCCAGCAGCCAAGAAGTCGGAGTGCGTGATACGCAGTATTTT.

This clonotype appeared many times. The chain is built from TRBV5-5 and TRBJ2-7; 8 nucleotides agree with TRBD2. This CDR3 region has 15 residues. The V and J ends lost 0 bases and 3 bases, in that order; junction bases with no gene match: 5. Germline lookup yields CDR1 SGHKS and CDR2 YYEKEE (reference sequence). CDR3 protein: CASSLGTSGFYEQYF. As DNA, the CDR3 is TGTGCCAGCAGCTTGGGAACTAGCGGTTTCTACGAGCAGTACTTC.

V is TRBV29-1 and J is TRBJ2-7; 8 bases fit TRBD1. The CDR3 loop spans 16 amino acids. CDR1 is SQVTM, CDR2 ANQGSEA, per germline. V dropped 6 bases and J dropped 2; count of bases not matched to a gene: 15. CDR3 bases: TGCAGCGTCGCCACCCCACGACAGGGGAGCACCTACGAGCAGTACTTC. Its protein product is CSVATPRQGSTYEQYF.

This clonotype has ten or more counts. This chain links TRBV12-3 or TRBV12-4 with TRBJ2-7; a weak D match, TRBD1 (5 bases). This CDR3 spans 14 amino acids. V lost 7 bases, J lost 4 bases, and 17 bases lay in between. Written as DNA, the CDR3 is TGTGCCAGCAATCAAAGGGGCGGATTTTACGAGCAGTACTTC. It is translated as CASNQRGGFYEQYF.

The rearrangement uses TRBV21-1 and TRBJ2-7; the table's D call TRBD1 went unverified against the DNA. TRBV21-1 is classified as a pseudogene. The CDR3 extends over 18 amino acids. The DNA of the CDR3 is TGTGCCAGCAGCAAAGCGGGACAACCTCCGGGGCCCTACTACGAGCAGTACTTC. Its translation: CASSKAGQPPGPYYEQYF.

This clonotype has a count of ten or more. J is TRBJ2-1 and V is TRBV5-1; 8 bases fit TRBD1. This CDR3 is 18 amino acids long. Unmatched junction bases numbered 12, after V lost 4 bases and J lost 0 bases. Germline V gene data show CDR1 as SGHRS and CDR2 as YFSETQ. CDR3 DNA: TGCGCCAGCAGCCGGGACAGGACCCTTAAAATCTCCTACAATGAGCAGTTCTTC. Its translation is CASSRDRTLKISYNEQFF.

This clonotype was observed once. The chain links TRBV7-2 to TRBJ2-1; TRBD2 aligns across 12 bases. Germline V gene data show CDR1 as SGHTA and CDR2 as FQGNSA. The J segment lost 8 bases and the V segment lost 0 bases, leaving 5 bases of the junction unmatched. This CDR3 has 16 residues. Written as DNA, the CDR3 is TGTGCCAGCAGCTTAGCGCGGACTAGCGGGAACCATGAGCAGTTCTTC. Translation gives CASSLARTSGNHEQFF.

This clonotype occurred a few times. The J gene is TRBJ2-1, the V gene TRBV11-2; 8 bases match TRBD2. CDR1 is SGHAT and CDR2 is FQNNGV in the germline V gene. The trim removed 6 bases at V and 2 bases at J, leaving 21 bases unmatched. The CDR3 contains 20 residues. This CDR3 is CASRPRGGGFILGPYNEQFF. The CDR3 DNA follows: TGTGCCAGCAGACCCCGGGGGGGAGGATTCATCCTCGGCCCCTACAATGAGCAGTTCTTC.

The genes are TRBV10-3 and TRBJ2-7; D is tentatively TRBD1 or TRBD2 (5 bases each). The germline V gene encodes CDR1 ENHRY and CDR2 SYGVKD. The CDR3 is made up of 18 amino acids. The germline V and J ends were trimmed by 0 bases and 3 bases, with 21 bases remaining between them. The CDR3 is CAISESNFAWDRGYEQYF. In DNA form, the CDR3 reads TGTGCCATCAGTGAGTCGAATTTCGCCTGGGACCGAGGCTACGAGCAGTACTTC.

The chain uses TRBV20-1 and TRBJ2-5; possibly TRBD2 for D (6 bases). Trimming removed 0 bases at V and 5 bases at J, with 19 bases between. Germline CDR1 reads DFQATT; CDR2 reads SNEGSKA (reference sequence). This CDR3 spans 16 amino acids. DNA of the CDR3: TGCAGTGCTAGAGATTCCCTAGGAGGGCCCCTGGAGACCCAGTACTTC. Its translation is CSARDSLGGPLETQYF.

This clonotype occurred a few times. The chain couples TRBV9 to TRBJ2-7, with a possible D match to TRBD2 (6 bases). This CDR3 spans 15 amino acids. With 4 bases removed from V and 2 bases from J, the gap between germline ends came to 16 bases. CDR1 is SGDLS and CDR2 is YYNGEE in the germline V gene. The CDR3 DNA follows: TGTGCCAGCAGCCCCTCGGACTACCCGGCCTACGAGCAGTACTTC. It yields the protein CASSPSDYPAYEQYF. The variable domain in full, completed from reference TRBV9 and TRBJ2-7, reads DSGVTQTPKHLITATGQRVTLRCSPRSGDLSVYWYQQSLDQGLQFLIQYYNGEERAKGNILERFSAQQFPDLHSELNLSSLELGDSALYFCASSPSDYPAYEQYFGPGTRLTVT.

This sequence joins TRBV29-1 and TRBJ1-3, with a weak D call TRBD1 (6 bases). Trimming cost V 7 bases and J 3 bases, with 22 bases left between them. Germline V lookup: CDR1 SQVTM, CDR2 ANQGSEA. The CDR3 totals 16 residues. The chain's CDR3 is CSGRGRGGSGGNTIYF. The CDR3, as DNA: TGCAGCGGGCGGGGACGGGGGGGCTCAGGTGGAAACACCATATATTTT.

The J gene is TRBJ2-7, the V gene TRBV25-1; 9 nucleotides agree with TRBD1. There are 19 residues in the CDR3. With 3 bases clipped from V and 5 bases from J, the junction kept 20 bases outside the gene matches. Germline V CDR1 and CDR2: MGHDK, SYGVNS. In DNA, the CDR3 is TGTGCCAGCAGTGATATCCTCACAACTTCGTGGGACAGGGCGGACGAGCAGTACTTC. This gives the protein CASSDILTTSWDRADEQYF.

The chain is built from TRBV20-1 and TRBJ1-5, with D unresolved. Deletions cut 5 bases from V and 0 bases from J, with 8 bases between. The CDR3 sequence is 13 residues long. Per the germline V gene, CDR1 is DFQATT and CDR2 is SNEGSKA (reference sequence). CDR3 sequence reads: CSAGDFSNQPQHF. DNA for the CDR3: TGCAGTGCTGGGGATTTTAGCAATCAGCCCCAGCATTTT.

The chain uses TRBV7-9 and TRBJ2-2; TRBD1 matches at 8 bases. This CDR3 is 16 amino acids long. V was pared by 6 bases and J by 0 bases, with 6 bases of the junction left unmatched. CDR1 is SEHNR and CDR2 is FQNEAQ in the germline V gene (reference sequence). CDR3 sequence reads: CASRERDRTNTGELFF. CDR3 in DNA: TGTGCCAGCAGGGAACGGGACAGGACGAACACCGGGGAGCTGTTTTTT. Supplemented by reference TRBV7-9 and TRBJ2-2, the full variable domain reads DTGVSQNPRHKITKRGQNVTFRCDPISEHNRLYWYRQTLGQGPEFLTYFQNEAQLEKSRLLSDRFSAERPKGSFSTLEIQRTEQGDSAMYLCASRERDRTNTGELFFGEGSRLTVL.